A single sample is the source of the 14 T cell receptor beta chains below, sequenced in a study of blood T cell repertoires in COVID-19. Sequencing used immunoSEQ multiplex PCR; TCRdb keeps in-frame clones, though not all of them. The table lists over 130,000 clones, 65% to 90% of them singletons. Sequenced input: peripheral blood. The source of these receptors is a man aged 70 or older with acute or convalescent COVID-19.

This clone was recorded many times. In the same sample, other DNA sequences code for this CDR3. The chain employs TRBV7-9 and TRBJ2-3, with 11 positions matching TRBD2. The CDR3 loop spans 14 amino acids. The V gene's germline CDR1 is SEHNR and CDR2 FQNEAQ (reference sequence). V shed 11 bases, J shed 2 bases, and the junction held 6 bases outside the gene matches. This CDR3 is CASGTSGNTDTQYF. CDR3 DNA: TGTGCCTCCGGGACTAGCGGAAACACAGATACGCAGTATTTT.

The chain carries TRBV7-9 and TRBJ2-3; 8 bases match TRBD1. Germline-derived CDR1 and CDR2 are SEHNR and FQNEAQ (reference sequence). The V segment lost 3 bases and the J segment 5 bases; nucleotides outside the gene matches: 7. The CDR3 loop spans 15 amino acids. CDR3 coding DNA: TGTGCCAGCAGCTTCCCCCAGGGGGCTGGAGATACGCAGTATTTT. Its translation: CASSFPQGAGDTQYF.

The chain carries TRBV15 and TRBJ2-6; 11 bases line up with TRBD1. This CDR3 comprises 18 residues. CDR1 LNHNV and CDR2 YYDKDF come from the germline V gene (reference sequence). J was trimmed by 3 bases and V by 8 bases; bases with no gene match: 12. The CDR3 DNA is TGTGCCACCGCTAGTTTCGGACAGGGGGCTTTTGGGGCCAACGTCCTGACTTTC. This gives the protein CATASFGQGAFGANVLTF.

The rearrangement links TRBV27 to TRBJ2-3; D gene unclear. Looked up from germline, CDR1 is MNHEY and CDR2 is SMNVEV (reference sequence). The CDR3 spans 15 residues. V lost 5 bases and J lost 0, with 12 bases in between. DNA of the CDR3: TGTGCCAGCAGTCCGAGGTCAGTAAGCACAGATACGCAGTATTTT. The encoded protein is CASSPRSVSTDTQYF.

CDR3 in amino acids: CASSPGQGRPGANVLTF. CDR3 nucleotide sequence: TGTGCCAGCAGCCCTGGACAGGGAAGGCCTGGGGCCAACGTCCTGACTTTC. The chain recombines TRBV7-3 with TRBJ2-6; TRBD1 matches 8 bases. CDR1 and CDR2 (germline): SGHTA, FQGTGA. This CDR3 has 17 residues. J lost 2 bases, V lost 5 bases, and 8 bases had no gene match.

The genes are TRBV6-5 and TRBJ2-3, with D possibly matching TRBD1 (5 bases). V lost 6 bases, J lost 6 bases, and 13 bases lay in between. There are 13 residues in the CDR3. CDR1 and CDR2 (germline): MNHEY, SVGAGI. As DNA, the CDR3 is TGTGCCAGCAGCCAGAGTCAGGGCGATACGCAGTATTTT. It yields the protein CASSQSQGDTQYF.

The chain carries TRBV30 and TRBJ2-3, with D unresolved. The CDR3 runs 15 residues. With 1 base removed from V and 0 bases from J, the gap between germline ends came to 11 bases. Germline CDR1 reads GTSNPN; CDR2 reads SVGIG (reference sequence). The CDR3 sequence: CAWSAVGGSTDTQYF. Here the CDR3 DNA reads TGTGCCTGGAGTGCGGTCGGCGGCAGCACAGATACGCAGTATTTT.

The V call is TRBV2, the J call TRBJ2-1; 8 bases are a match to TRBD2. The CDR3 runs 13 residues. Unmatched junction bases numbered 6, after V lost 10 bases and J lost 4 bases. CDR1 and CDR2 from the germline V gene are SNHLY and FYNNEI. This chain's CDR3 is CANSSGGYNEQFF. CDR3 coding DNA: TGTGCCAACTCATCGGGGGGGTACAATGAGCAGTTCTTC.

The CDR3 DNA reads as TGTGCCAGCAGCCAAGAGCGGGCGGGGCGACTAGCCAAAAACATTCAGTACTTC. It encodes CASSQERAGRLAKNIQYF. V is TRBV3-1 (or the pseudogene TRBV3-2) and J is TRBJ2-4; D is possibly TRBD2 (6 bases). CDR1 and CDR2 (germline): LGHDT, YNNKEL (reference sequence). V lost 0 bases and J lost 0, with 15 bases in between. The CDR3 is 18 amino acids.

This chain links TRBV9 with TRBJ2-1; no reliable D call. Per the germline V gene, CDR1 is SGDLS and CDR2 is YYNGEE. The V end lost 4 bases, the J end lost 2 bases, and 16 bases lay between the germline ends. The CDR3 is 16 amino acids. The CDR3 sequence is CASSSPLRYPYNEQFF. The DNA of the CDR3 is TGTGCCAGCAGCTCCCCTTTGCGATACCCCTACAATGAGCAGTTCTTC.

This chain joins TRBV19 and TRBJ2-7, with 8 bases lining up with TRBD1. V shed 5 bases, J shed 7 bases, and the junction held 13 bases outside the gene matches. The germline CDR1 and CDR2 sequences are LNHDA and SQIVND (reference sequence). The CDR3 sequence is 15 residues long. CDR3 nucleotide sequence: TGTGCCAGTAGTTCCGGACAGGGCCTGGGGGAGGAGCAGTACTTC. Translating it yields CASSSGQGLGEEQYF.

Only one count was recorded for this clone. The chain recombines TRBV11-2 with TRBJ2-7, with 11 bases matching TRBD2. The CDR3 is made up of 16 amino acids. Trimming removed 1 base from V and 5 bases from J; junction bases left unmatched: 7. The germline V gene encodes CDR1 SGHAT and CDR2 FQNNGV. Here the CDR3 reads CASSLGASGRSDEQYF. DNA for the CDR3: TGTGCCAGCAGCTTAGGGGCTAGCGGGAGGTCCGACGAGCAGTACTTC.

The chain carries TRBV20-1 and TRBJ2-5; 11 nucleotides align to TRBD2. This CDR3 has 18 residues. CDR1 DFQATT and CDR2 SNEGSKA come from the germline V gene (reference sequence). With V trimmed by 3 bases and J by 7 bases, 19 bases remained unmatched. The CDR3 nucleotides read TGCAGTGCTAGTAAAGGAACTAGCGGGAGTAGTCTTTACGGGACCCAGTACTTC. Protein: CSASKGTSGSSLYGTQYF.

This chain links TRBV19 with TRBJ2-7, with 8 bases fitting TRBD1. With V trimmed by 6 bases and J by 1 base, 8 bases remained unmatched. The CDR3 length is 15 residues. Germline CDR1 is LNHDA and CDR2 is SQIVND (reference sequence). In DNA, the CDR3 is TGTGCCAGTAGCCCGGGACAGGACCTTTCCTACGAGCAGTACTTC. This sequence encodes CASSPGQDLSYEQYF.